Sequencing of this TCR beta chain was carried out in a study of T cell responses to AZD1222 COVID-19 vaccine. The CDR3 sequence is 16 residues long. V was shortened by 4 bases and J by 7 bases, with 23 bases between the two germline ends. The germline gives CDR1 MGHRA, CDR2 YSYEKL. Researchers grouped second doses given at about 4 or about 12 weeks into one pool. This clone was observed a handful of times. Its antigen is undetermined. The protocol was immunoSEQ multiplex PCR, while the TCRdb copy is restricted to in-frame clones and leaves out a portion. This table has about 140,000 clones, 88% appearing once. Study-level points and caveats: Across the whole spike, CD4 TCRs peaked at regions 160-218 and 743-854. Clonal diversity may have been underestimated, and the donors were mostly white British, with more females than males.

The receptor's source is an adult who received the AZD1222 COVID-19 vaccine. The sequencing used peripheral blood, collected 28 days after the second AZD1222 dose. V usage is TRBV4-1 and J usage is TRBJ2-7, with a possible D match to TRBD2 (6 bases). This CDR3 is CASSLYPGLGSREQYF. The DNA of the CDR3 is TGCGCCAGCAGCCTCTACCCGGGACTCGGATCGCGGGAGCAGTACTTC.